This TCR beta chain originates from a study of Graves' ophthalmopathy and Graves' hyperthyroidism. Study-level background: The blood sample was drawn at first diagnosis and before any treatment.

From RNA, the CDR3 regions of TCR beta chains were amplified and sequenced. RT-PCR in the first round used HTBI primers; a second-round multiplex PCR followed. TCRdb redid the calling of the multiplex PCR reads with MiXCR, one entry per CDR3 protein. This sample has roughly 500,000 distinct CDR3 sequences, with approximately 15% found just once. This clonotype was recorded at least ten times. This receptor was identified in a woman younger than 45 with Graves' ophthalmopathy. The specimen was blood.

CDR3: CASSTGQGFSPLHF. The CDR3 DNA follows: TGTGCCAGCAGCACGGGACAGGGGTTCTCACCCCTCCACTTT. The chain joins TRBV6-5 to TRBJ1-6; 10 bases match TRBD1. The germline CDR1 and CDR2 sequences are MNHEY and SVGAGI. Losses at the gene ends were 6 bases for V and 10 bases for J; bases not matched to a gene: 6. This CDR3 comprises 14 residues.